One and the same sample provided the 8 T cell receptor beta chains below, sequenced in a study of T cell responses to AZD1222 COVID-19 vaccine. The data were produced by immunoSEQ multiplex PCR, yet TCRdb's version contains in-frame clones alone and is incomplete. The data contain over 130,000 clones, 80% to 95% of them singletons. This specimen consisted of peripheral blood, obtained on day 0 of AZD1222 vaccination. The receptors here all came from an adult in good health.

The chain has TRBV27 and TRBJ2-3, with TRBD2 matching 9 bases. In germline, CDR1 is MNHEY, CDR2 SMNVEV (reference sequence). CDR3 length equals 17 residues. Losses at the gene ends were 4 bases for V and 6 bases for J; bases not matched to a gene: 14. As DNA, the CDR3 is TGTGCCAGCAGTTCCACCCGCTTGGCGGGAGGGCCGGATACGCAGTATTTT. As protein: CASSSTRLAGGPDTQYF.

The V and J genes are TRBV3-1 (or the pseudogene TRBV3-2) and TRBJ2-1; D perhaps matches TRBD2 (5 bases). CDR1 and CDR2 from the germline V gene are LGHDT and YNNKEL (reference sequence). CDR3 length: 13 residues. The V gene lost 4 bases and the J gene lost 1 base, with 5 bases spanning the gap. CDR3 nucleotides: TGTGCCAGCAGCCCGGGATCCTACAATGAGCAGTTCTTC. It translates to CASSPGSYNEQFF.

The chain joins TRBV10-3 to TRBJ2-2, with 7 bases lining up with TRBD1. V shed 6 bases and J 6 bases; nucleotides not matched to a gene: 4. The CDR3 spans 13 residues. The germline V gene has CDR1 ENHRY and CDR2 SYGVKD. CDR3 loop: CAIRSQGAGELFF. CDR3 nucleotides: TGTGCCATCAGATCTCAGGGGGCCGGGGAGCTGTTTTTT.

V is TRBV6-4 and J is TRBJ1-5; 7 bases fit TRBD1. Germline V gene data show CDR1 as MRHNA and CDR2 as SNTAGT. The CDR3 consists of 13 residues. V lost 5 bases to trimming and J lost 4 bases; unmatched junction nucleotides: 2. Here the CDR3 reads CASSRDRNQPQHF. The CDR3 DNA reads TGTGCCAGCAGTCGGGACAGAAATCAGCCCCAGCATTTT.

The chain has TRBV6-5 and TRBJ1-5; the match to TRBD1 covers 10 bases. The germline gives CDR1 MNHEY, CDR2 SVGAGI. V gave up 6 bases and J gave up 3 bases; unmatched junction bases: 5. The CDR3 spans 15 residues. Here the CDR3 DNA reads TGTGCCAGCAGGGACGGGACAGGGGACAATCAGCCCCAGCATTTT. It is translated as CASRDGTGDNQPQHF.

There are a few counts of this clone. The chain combines TRBV5-1 with TRBJ2-7, with D uncertain. CDR1 is SGHRS, CDR2 YFSETQ, per germline. The CDR3 loop spans 15 amino acids. V lost 1 base to trimming and J lost 2 bases, with 13 bases between them. The CDR3 is CASSLRASEPYEQYF. The CDR3 nucleotides are TGCGCCAGCAGCTTGAGGGCGAGCGAACCCTACGAGCAGTACTTC.

The rearrangement links TRBV18 to TRBJ1-2; D uncertain. Trimming left V 2 bases short and J 4 bases short, with 14 bases between. The V gene's germline CDR1 is KGHSH and CDR2 LQKENI. The CDR3 loop spans 15 amino acids. CDR3 residues: CASSPGRASSYGYTF. DNA of the CDR3: TGTGCCAGCTCACCAGGACGAGCTTCTAGCTATGGCTACACCTTC.

The rearrangement joins TRBV5-1 to TRBJ1-2; the match to TRBD1 covers 7 bases. CDR1 is SGHRS and CDR2 is YFSETQ in the germline V gene. The CDR3 runs 15 residues. The trim removed 4 bases at V and 2 bases at J, leaving 8 bases unmatched. CDR3 nucleotide sequence: TGCGCCAGCAGCACATCCCTACAGGGGAACTATGGCTACACCTTC. Translated: CASSTSLQGNYGYTF.